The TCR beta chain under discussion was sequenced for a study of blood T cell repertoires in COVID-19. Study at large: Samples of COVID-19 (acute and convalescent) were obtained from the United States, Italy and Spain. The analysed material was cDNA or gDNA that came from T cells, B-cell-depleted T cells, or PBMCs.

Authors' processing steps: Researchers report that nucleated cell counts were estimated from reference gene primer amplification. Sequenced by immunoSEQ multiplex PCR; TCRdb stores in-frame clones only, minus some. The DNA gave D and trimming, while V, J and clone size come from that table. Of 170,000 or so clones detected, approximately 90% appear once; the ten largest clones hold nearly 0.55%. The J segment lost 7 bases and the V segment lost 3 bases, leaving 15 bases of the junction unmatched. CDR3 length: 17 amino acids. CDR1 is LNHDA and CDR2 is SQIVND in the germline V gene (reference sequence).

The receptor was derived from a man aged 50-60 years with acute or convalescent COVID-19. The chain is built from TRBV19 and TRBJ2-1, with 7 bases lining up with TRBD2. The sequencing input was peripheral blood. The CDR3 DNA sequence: TGTGCCAGTAGTATCTTTTCGGGCGGGGGAATACAAAATGAGCAGTTCTTC. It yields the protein CASSIFSGGGIQNEQFF.